The following is a T cell receptor beta chain sequence with its context. Antigen: not known. The sample is drawn from a study of OX40 agonist ivuxolimab in advanced cancers. On the study more broadly: Patients achieving partial responses numbered three: one hepatocellular carcinoma case and two cutaneous melanoma cases.

Study observations and caveats: Among the lowest peripheral clonal expansion occurred in 0.1-3.0 mg/kg partial responders. Relative to CD4+, CD8+ T cells held more expanded clones on average. Circulating CD4+ and CD8+ T cells showed clonal expansion by week 6 at 0.1 to 3.0 mg/kg.

Sequencing used immunoSEQ multiplex PCR; TCRdb keeps in-frame clones, though not all of them. The sample consists of fewer than 60,000 clones, approximately 86% of them appearing once. The CDR3 contains 15 residues. With 2 bases removed from V and 6 bases from J, the gap between germline ends came to 13 bases. Per germline, CDR1 MNHNS and CDR2 SASEGT. The genes are TRBV6-1 and TRBJ1-4; D call uncertain. This TCR was sampled from an adult with an advanced solid tumor such as melanoma, head and neck, liver or kidney cancer. Sequenced here: CD4+ or CD8+ T cells sorted from blood, sampled in a trial of the OX40 agonist ivuxolimab. The CDR3 nucleotides are TGTGCCAGCAGTGAAACGCCCAACGAGGATGAAAAACTGTTTTTT. Protein product: CASSETPNEDEKLFF.